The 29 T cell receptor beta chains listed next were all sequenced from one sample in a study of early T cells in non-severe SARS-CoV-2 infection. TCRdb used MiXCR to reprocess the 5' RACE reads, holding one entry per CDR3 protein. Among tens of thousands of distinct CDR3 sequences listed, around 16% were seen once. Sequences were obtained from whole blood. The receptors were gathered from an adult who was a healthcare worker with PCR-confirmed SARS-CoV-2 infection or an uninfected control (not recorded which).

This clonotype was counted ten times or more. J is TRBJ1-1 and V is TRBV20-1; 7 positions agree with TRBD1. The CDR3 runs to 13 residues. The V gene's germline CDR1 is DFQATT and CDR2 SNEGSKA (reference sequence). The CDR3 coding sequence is TGCACCGCCGGGACAGAGGGAGACACTGAAGCTTTCTTT. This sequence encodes CTAGTEGDTEAFF.

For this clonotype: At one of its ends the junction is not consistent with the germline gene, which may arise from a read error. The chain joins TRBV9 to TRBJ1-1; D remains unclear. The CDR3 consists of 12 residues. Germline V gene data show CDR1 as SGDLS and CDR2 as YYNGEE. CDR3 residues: CASSAPNTEVFF. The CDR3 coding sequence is TGTGCCAGCAGCGCCCCGAACACTGAAGTTTTCTTT.

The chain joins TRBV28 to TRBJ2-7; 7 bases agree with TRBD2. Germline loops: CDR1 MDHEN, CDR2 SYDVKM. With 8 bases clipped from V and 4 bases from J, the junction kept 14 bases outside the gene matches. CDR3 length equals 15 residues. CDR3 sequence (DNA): TGTGCCAGCCTCAGTATCGGGGGGAAGTCGTACGAGCAGTACTTC. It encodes CASLSIGGKSYEQYF. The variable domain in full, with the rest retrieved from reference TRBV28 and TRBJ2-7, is DVKVTQSSRYLVKRTGEKVFLECVQDMDHENMFWYRQDPGLGLRLIYFSYDVKMKEKGDIPEGYSVSREKKERFSLILESASTNQTSMYLCASLSIGGKSYEQYFGPGTRLTVT.

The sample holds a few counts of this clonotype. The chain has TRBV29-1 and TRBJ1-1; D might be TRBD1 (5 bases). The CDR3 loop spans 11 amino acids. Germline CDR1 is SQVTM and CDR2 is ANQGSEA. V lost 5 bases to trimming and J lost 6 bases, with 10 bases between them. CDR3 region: CSVRQGAEAFF. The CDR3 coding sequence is TGCAGCGTTCGTCAGGGCGCTGAAGCTTTCTTT.

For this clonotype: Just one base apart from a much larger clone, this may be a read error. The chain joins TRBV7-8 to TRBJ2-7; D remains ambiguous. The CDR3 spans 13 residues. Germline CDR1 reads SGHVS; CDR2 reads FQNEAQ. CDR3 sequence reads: CVSSPGLLGEQYF. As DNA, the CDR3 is TGTGTCAGCAGCCCGGGCCTGCTAGGCGAGCAGTACTTC.

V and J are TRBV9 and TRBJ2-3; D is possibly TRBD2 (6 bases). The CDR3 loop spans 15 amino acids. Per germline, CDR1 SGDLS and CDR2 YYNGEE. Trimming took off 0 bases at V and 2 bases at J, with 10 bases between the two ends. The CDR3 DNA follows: TGTGCCAGCAGCGTAGCGGCGGGGTACACAGATACGCAGTATTTT. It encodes CASSVAAGYTDTQYF.

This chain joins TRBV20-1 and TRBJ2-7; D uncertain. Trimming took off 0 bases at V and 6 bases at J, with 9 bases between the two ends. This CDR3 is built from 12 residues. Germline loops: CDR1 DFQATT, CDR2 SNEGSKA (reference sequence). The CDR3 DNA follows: TGCAGTGCTAGAGATCCCCCGAGCGAGCAGTACTTC. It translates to CSARDPPSEQYF.

The CDR3: CASSIARRGEKLFF. The CDR3 DNA sequence: TGTGCCAGTAGTATAGCGCGGCGGGGTGAAAAACTGTTTTTT. V gene TRBV19 combines with J gene TRBJ1-4; D not resolved. CDR1 is LNHDA and CDR2 is SQIVND in the germline V gene (reference sequence). V was pared by 1 base and J by 7 bases, with 10 bases between. This CDR3 region has 14 residues.

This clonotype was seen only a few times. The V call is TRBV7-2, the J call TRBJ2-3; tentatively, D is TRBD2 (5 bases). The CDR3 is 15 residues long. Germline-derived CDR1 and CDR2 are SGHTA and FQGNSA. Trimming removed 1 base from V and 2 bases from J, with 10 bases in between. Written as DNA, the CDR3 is TGTGCCAGCAGCTTAGGAGGGCTAGCCACAGATACGCAGTATTTT. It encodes CASSLGGLATDTQYF.

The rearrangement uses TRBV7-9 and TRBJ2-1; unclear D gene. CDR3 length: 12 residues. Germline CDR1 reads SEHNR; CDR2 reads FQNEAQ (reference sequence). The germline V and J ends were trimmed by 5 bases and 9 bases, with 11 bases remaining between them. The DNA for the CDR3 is TGTGCCAGCAGCCCACAGCGAACTGAGCAGTTCTTC. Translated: CASSPQRTEQFF.

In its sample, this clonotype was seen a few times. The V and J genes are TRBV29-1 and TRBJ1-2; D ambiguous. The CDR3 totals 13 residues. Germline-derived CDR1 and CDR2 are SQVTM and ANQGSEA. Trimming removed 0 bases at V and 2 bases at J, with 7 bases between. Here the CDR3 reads CSVEDKANYGYTF. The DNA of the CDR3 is TGCAGCGTTGAAGATAAAGCGAACTATGGCTACACCTTC.

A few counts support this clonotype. The CDR3 loop is CASSLEGRLMEQYF. CDR3 coding DNA: TGTGCCAGCAGCTTAGAAGGACGGTTGATGGAGCAGTACTTC. The chain joins TRBV7-6 to TRBJ2-7; D is unclear. The germline gives CDR1 SGHVS, CDR2 FNYEAQ. The V gene lost 1 base and the J gene lost 7 bases, with 14 bases spanning the gap. The CDR3 runs 14 residues.

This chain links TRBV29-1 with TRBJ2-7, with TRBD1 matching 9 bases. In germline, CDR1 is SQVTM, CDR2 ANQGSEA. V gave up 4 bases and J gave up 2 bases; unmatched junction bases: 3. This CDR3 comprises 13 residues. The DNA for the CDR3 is TGCAGCGTTGCGGGACAGGGACCCTACGAGCAGTACTTC. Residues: CSVAGQGPYEQYF.

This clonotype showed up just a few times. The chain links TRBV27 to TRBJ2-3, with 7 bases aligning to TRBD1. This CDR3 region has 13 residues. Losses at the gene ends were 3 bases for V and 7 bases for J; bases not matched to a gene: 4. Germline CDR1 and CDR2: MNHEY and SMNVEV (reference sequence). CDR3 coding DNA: TGTGCCAGCAGTTTCAGGGGGTTCCATACGCAGTATTTT. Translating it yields CASSFRGFHTQYF.

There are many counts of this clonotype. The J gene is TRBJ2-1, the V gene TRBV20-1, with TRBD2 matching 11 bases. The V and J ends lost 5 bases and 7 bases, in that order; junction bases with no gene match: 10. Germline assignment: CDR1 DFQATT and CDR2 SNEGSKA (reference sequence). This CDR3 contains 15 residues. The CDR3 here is CSAPPATSGVNEQFF. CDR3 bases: TGCAGTGCTCCCCCCGCGACTAGCGGGGTAAATGAGCAGTTCTTC.

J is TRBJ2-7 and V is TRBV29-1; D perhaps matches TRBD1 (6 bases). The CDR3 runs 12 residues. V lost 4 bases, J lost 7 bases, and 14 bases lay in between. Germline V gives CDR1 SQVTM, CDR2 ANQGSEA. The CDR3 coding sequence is TGCAGCGTTGGACAGGCCACAGGGGAGCAGTACTTC. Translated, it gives CSVGQATGEQYF.

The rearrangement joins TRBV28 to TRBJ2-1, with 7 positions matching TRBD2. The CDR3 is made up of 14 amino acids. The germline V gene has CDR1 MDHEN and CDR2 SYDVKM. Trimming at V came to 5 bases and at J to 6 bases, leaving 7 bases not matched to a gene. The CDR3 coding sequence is TGTGCCAGCAGTCCTCGACTAGCCAGCAATGAGCAGTTCTTC. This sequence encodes CASSPRLASNEQFF. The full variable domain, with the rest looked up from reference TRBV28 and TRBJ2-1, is DVKVTQSSRYLVKRTGEKVFLECVQDMDHENMFWYRQDPGLGLRLIYFSYDVKMKEKGDIPEGYSVSREKKERFSLILESASTNQTSMYLCASSPRLASNEQFFGPGTRLTVL.

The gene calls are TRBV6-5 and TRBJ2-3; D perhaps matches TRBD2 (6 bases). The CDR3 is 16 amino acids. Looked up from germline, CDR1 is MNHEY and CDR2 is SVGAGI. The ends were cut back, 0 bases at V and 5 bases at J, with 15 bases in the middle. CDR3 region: CASSYSPPGAGDTQYF. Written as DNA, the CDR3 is TGTGCCAGCAGTTACTCCCCTCCGGGAGCAGGAGATACGCAGTATTTT.

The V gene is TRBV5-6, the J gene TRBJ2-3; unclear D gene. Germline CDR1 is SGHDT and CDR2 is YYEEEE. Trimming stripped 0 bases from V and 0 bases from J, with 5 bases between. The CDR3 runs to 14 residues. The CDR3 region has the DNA TGTGCCAGCAGCTTGGTCGGGAGCACAGATACGCAGTATTTT. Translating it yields CASSLVGSTDTQYF.

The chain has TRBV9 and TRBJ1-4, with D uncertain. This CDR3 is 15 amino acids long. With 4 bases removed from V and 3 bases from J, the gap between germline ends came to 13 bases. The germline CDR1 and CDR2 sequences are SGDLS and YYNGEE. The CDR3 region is CASSPRGLANEKLFF. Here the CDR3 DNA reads TGTGCCAGCAGCCCCAGAGGGTTGGCTAATGAAAAACTGTTTTTT.

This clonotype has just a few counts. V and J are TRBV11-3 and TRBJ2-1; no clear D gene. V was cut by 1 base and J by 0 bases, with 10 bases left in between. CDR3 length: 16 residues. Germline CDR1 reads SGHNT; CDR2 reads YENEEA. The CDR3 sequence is CASSLVGTYSYNEQFF. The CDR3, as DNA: TGTGCCAGCAGCTTAGTGGGCACTTACTCCTACAATGAGCAGTTCTTC.

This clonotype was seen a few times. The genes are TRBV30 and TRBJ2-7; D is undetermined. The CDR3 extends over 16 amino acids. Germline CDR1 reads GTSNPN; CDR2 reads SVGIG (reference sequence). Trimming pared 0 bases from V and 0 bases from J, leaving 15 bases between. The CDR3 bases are TGTGCCTGGAGTGTACGGGCCACAAGGAGCTCCTACGAGCAGTACTTC. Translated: CAWSVRATRSSYEQYF.

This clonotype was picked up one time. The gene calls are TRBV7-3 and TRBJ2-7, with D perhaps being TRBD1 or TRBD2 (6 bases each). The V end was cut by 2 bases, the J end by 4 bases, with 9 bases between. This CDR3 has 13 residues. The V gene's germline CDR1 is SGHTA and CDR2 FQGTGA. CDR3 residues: CASSLGGQYEQYF. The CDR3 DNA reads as TGTGCCAGCAGCTTAGGGGGGCAATACGAGCAGTACTTC.

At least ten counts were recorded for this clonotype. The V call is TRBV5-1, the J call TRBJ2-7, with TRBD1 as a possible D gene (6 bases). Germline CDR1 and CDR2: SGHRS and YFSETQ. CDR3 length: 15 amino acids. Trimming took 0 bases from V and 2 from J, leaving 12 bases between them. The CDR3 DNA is TGCGCCAGCAGCTTGGGGCCGACAGGTACCTACGAGCAGTACTTC. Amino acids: CASSLGPTGTYEQYF.

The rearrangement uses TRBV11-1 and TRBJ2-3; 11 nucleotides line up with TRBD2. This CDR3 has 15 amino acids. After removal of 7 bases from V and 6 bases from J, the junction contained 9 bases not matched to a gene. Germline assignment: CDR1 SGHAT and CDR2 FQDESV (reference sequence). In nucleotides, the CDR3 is TGTGCCAGCACCAAACTAGCGGGAGTCGATGATACGCAGTATTTT. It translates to CASTKLAGVDDTQYF.

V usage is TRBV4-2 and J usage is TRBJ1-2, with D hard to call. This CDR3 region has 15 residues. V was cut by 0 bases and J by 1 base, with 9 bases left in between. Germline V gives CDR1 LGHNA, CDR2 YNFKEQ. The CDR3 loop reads CASSQDKADNYGYTF. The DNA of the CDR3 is TGTGCCAGCAGCCAAGATAAAGCAGATAACTATGGCTACACCTTC.

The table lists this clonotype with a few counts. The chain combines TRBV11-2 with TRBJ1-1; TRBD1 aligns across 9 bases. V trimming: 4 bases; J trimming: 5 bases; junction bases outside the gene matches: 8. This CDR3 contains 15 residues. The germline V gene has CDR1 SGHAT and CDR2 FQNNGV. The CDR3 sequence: CASSSPGTGQTEAFF. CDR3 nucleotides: TGTGCCAGCAGCTCTCCCGGGACAGGGCAAACTGAAGCTTTCTTT.

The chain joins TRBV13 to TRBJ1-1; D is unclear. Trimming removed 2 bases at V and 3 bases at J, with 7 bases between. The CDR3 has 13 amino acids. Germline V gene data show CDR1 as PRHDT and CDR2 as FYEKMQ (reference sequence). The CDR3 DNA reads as TGTGCCAGCAGCTTATCGGGCGACACTGAAGCTTTCTTT. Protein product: CASSLSGDTEAFF.

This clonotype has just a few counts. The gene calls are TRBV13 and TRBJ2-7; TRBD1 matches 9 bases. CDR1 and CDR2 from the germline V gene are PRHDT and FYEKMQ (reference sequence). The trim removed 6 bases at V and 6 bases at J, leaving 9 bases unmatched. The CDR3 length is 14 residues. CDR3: CASRPGTGLSEQYF. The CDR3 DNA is TGTGCCAGCAGACCCGGGACAGGGTTATCCGAGCAGTACTTC. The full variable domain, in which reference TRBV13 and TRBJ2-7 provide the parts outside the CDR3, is AAGVIQSPRHLIKEKRETATLKCYPIPRHDTVYWYQQGPGQDPQFLISFYEKMQSDKGSIPDRFSAQQFSDYHSELNMSSLELGDSALYFCASRPGTGLSEQYFGPGTRLTVT.